These 20 T cell receptor beta chains were sequenced from one sample in a study of T cells in Graves' hyperthyroidism and ophthalmopathy. TCR beta CDR3 regions were amplified from RNA transcripts. Using the HTBI primer set, a first-round RT-PCR was run on the TCR CDR3. TCRdb reprocessed the multiplex PCR reads via MiXCR and lists one record per CDR3 protein. The table includes some 600,000 distinct CDR3 sequences, 11% to 15% detected once. Sequenced input: blood. The receptors derive from a woman in her thirties with Graves' hyperthyroidism that later progressed to Graves' ophthalmopathy.

In its sample, this clonotype was seen a few times. The chain recombines TRBV7-2 with TRBJ2-7; 7 bases fit TRBD2. With 3 bases clipped from V and 2 bases from J, the junction kept 7 bases outside the gene matches. This CDR3 is 15 amino acids long. The germline CDR1 and CDR2 sequences are SGHTA and FQGNSA. The CDR3 sequence: CASSFAGGSTYEQYF. The CDR3 DNA reads as TGTGCCAGCAGCTTCGCCGGGGGGTCCACCTACGAGCAGTACTTC.

This clonotype was seen ten or more times. The chain links TRBV28 to TRBJ2-7; no firm D call. Germline V gene lookup returns CDR1 MDHEN and CDR2 SYDVKM. The length of the CDR3 is 10 residues. Between the trimmed V and J ends, which lost 10 bases and 4 bases, there was a span of 8 bases. The CDR3 reads CATLSYEQYF. DNA of the CDR3: TGTGCCACCCTCTCGTACGAGCAGTACTTC.

This clonotype has at least ten counts. The genes are TRBV27 and TRBJ1-4; tentatively, D is TRBD1 (6 bases). This CDR3 has 14 amino acids. Germline CDR1 reads MNHEY; CDR2 reads SMNVEV (reference sequence). V was shortened by 3 bases and J by 7 bases, with 12 bases between the two germline ends. CDR3 amino acids: CASSFGGGSEKLFF. CDR3 DNA: TGTGCCAGCAGTTTTGGGGGCGGGAGTGAAAAACTGTTTTTT.

This clonotype occurred many times. This chain connects TRBV20-1 to TRBJ2-5; possible D gene TRBD2, 6 bases. Trimming took off 6 bases at V and 5 bases at J, with 19 bases between the two ends. Germline CDR1 reads DFQATT; CDR2 reads SNEGSKA (reference sequence). CDR3 length equals 14 residues. CDR3 protein: CSAASEVWGETQYF. CDR3 nucleotides: TGCAGTGCAGCTAGCGAGGTGTGGGGTGAGACCCAGTACTTC.

Ten or more counts support this clonotype. The chain has TRBV9 and TRBJ1-1, with a weak D call TRBD1 (5 bases). Deletions cut 0 bases from V and 9 bases from J, with 15 bases between. There are 14 residues in the CDR3. Germline V gene sequence: CDR1 SGDLS, CDR2 YYNGEE. The CDR3 DNA follows: TGTGCCAGCAGCGTAGTGACGGGGGAATGGCAAGCTTTCTTT. As protein: CASSVVTGEWQAFF.

This clonotype was seen repeatedly, ten times or more. This chain connects TRBV12-3 or TRBV12-4 to TRBJ2-5; D is undetermined. Trimming cost V 3 bases and J 5 bases, with 4 bases left between them. This CDR3 has 11 residues. The CDR3 is CASSLDETQYF. The CDR3 DNA follows: TGTGCCAGCAGTTTGGACGAGACCCAGTACTTC.

At least ten counts were recorded for this clonotype. This rearrangement joins TRBV6-1 to TRBJ1-3; tentative D call: TRBD1 (5 bases). Between the trimmed V and J ends, which lost 2 bases and 0 bases, there was a span of 8 bases. In germline, CDR1 is MNHNS, CDR2 SASEGT. This CDR3 region has 15 residues. The CDR3 DNA sequence: TGTGCCAGCAGTGAATTGGGGCGCTCTGGAAACACCATATATTTT. Translating gives CASSELGRSGNTIYF.

The genes are TRBV19 and TRBJ2-2; 10 positions match TRBD2. Trimming took 9 bases from V and 0 from J; bases not matched to a gene: 4. There are 15 residues in the CDR3. Germline V gives CDR1 LNHDA, CDR2 SQIVND (reference sequence). The CDR3 here is CASNSGRSNTGELFF. As DNA, the CDR3 is TGTGCCAGCAATAGCGGGAGGTCGAACACCGGGGAGCTGTTTTTT. Full variable domain (missing parts from reference TRBV19 and TRBJ2-2): DGGITQSPKYLFRKEGQNVTLSCEQNLNHDAMYWYRQDPGQGLRLIYYSQIVNDFQKGDIAEGYSVSREKKESFPLTVTSAQKNPTAFYLCASNSGRSNTGELFFGEGSRLTVL.

On this clonotype: It may be a read error: a sequence one base away is much more abundant. The V and J genes are TRBV18 and TRBJ2-7; D uncertain. The CDR3 totals 14 residues. Trimming took off 2 bases at V and 5 bases at J, with 13 bases between the two ends. Per germline, CDR1 KGHSH and CDR2 LQKENI. CDR3 residues: CASSPTTRFHEQYF. CDR3 in DNA: TGTGCCAGCTCACCAACGACTCGTTTCCACGAGCAGTACTTC.

This clonotype was counted between two and nine times. This rearrangement joins TRBV11-2 to TRBJ2-7; D is possibly TRBD1 or TRBD2 (5 bases each). The CDR3 extends over 16 amino acids. Trimming removed 5 bases from V and 3 bases from J, with 20 bases in between. Germline V gives CDR1 SGHAT, CDR2 FQNNGV. The DNA for the CDR3 is TGTGCCAGCAGCCCGTTAGGTAAAGGGGAGAGCTACGAGCAGTACTTC. Translating gives CASSPLGKGESYEQYF.

This clonotype was seen only a few times. Just one base apart from a much larger clone, this may be a read error. This chain joins TRBV11-2 and TRBJ1-1; D gene unclear. The germline V gene encodes CDR1 SGHAT and CDR2 FQNNGV. This CDR3 region has 15 residues. The CDR3 sequence is CASSLGSHMNTEALF. CDR3 nucleotide sequence: TGTGCCAGCAGCTTAGGGAGCCATATGAACACTGAAGCTCTCTTT.

A remark on this clonotype: This may arise from a read error, as a much more abundant clone is one base away. This chain links TRBV18 with TRBJ1-6; the D is unclear. Germline loops: CDR1 KGHSH, CDR2 LQKENI. Trimming pared 6 bases from V and 6 bases from J, leaving 12 bases between. The CDR3 consists of 14 residues. The CDR3 region has the DNA TGTGCCAGCTCCCGGAAACAGCCTAATTCACCCCTCCACTTT. This sequence encodes CASSRKQPNSPLHF.

J is TRBJ2-3 and V is TRBV30; D not resolved. Trimming removed 3 bases from V and 1 base from J, with 8 bases in between. CDR3 length: 13 amino acids. Germline CDR1 reads GTSNPN; CDR2 reads SVGIG (reference sequence). CDR3 sequence (DNA): TGTGCCTGGAGCGTGGATGGCACAGATACGCAGTATTTT. It codes for CAWSVDGTDTQYF.

A remark on this clonotype: Sequence at one end of the junction differs from germline and may be a read error. The V gene is TRBV7-7, the J gene TRBJ2-1, with D uncertain. This CDR3 has 15 amino acids. Germline CDR1 is SSHAT and CDR2 is FNYEAQ (reference sequence). In nucleotides, the CDR3 is TGTGCTAGCAGCTTTTCAGTCTTTCCTTACAATGAGCAGTTCTTC. Encoded protein: CASSFSVFPYNEQFF.

The rearrangement joins TRBV28 to TRBJ2-5, with D possibly called TRBD1 or TRBD2 (6 bases each). From germline, CDR1 is MDHEN and CDR2 SYDVKM. The CDR3 totals 14 residues. Trimming took 5 bases from V and 4 from J, leaving 14 bases between them. Written as DNA, the CDR3 is TGTGCCAGCAGTAATTCGGGGGCCCTAGAGACCCAGTACTTC. This codes for CASSNSGALETQYF.

This clonotype was recorded many times. This chain links TRBV6-1 with TRBJ2-2, with D unclear. Germline V gene sequence: CDR1 MNHNS, CDR2 SASEGT. The CDR3 extends over 12 amino acids. V was trimmed by 6 bases and J by 7 bases, leaving 9 bases between them. DNA of the CDR3: TGTGCCAGCAGCCTTATGAGCGGGGAGCTGTTTTTT. Translated: CASSLMSGELFF.

This clonotype was counted ten times or more. The chain combines TRBV29-1 with TRBJ2-5; 8 nucleotides line up with TRBD1. V shed 8 bases and J 1 base; nucleotides not matched to a gene: 3. The CDR3 is made up of 12 amino acids. Germline V gives CDR1 SQVTM, CDR2 ANQGSEA. Here the CDR3 DNA reads TGCAGCATAGGGACAGGCCAAGAGACCCAGTACTTC. Amino acid sequence: CSIGTGQETQYF.

This clonotype was found many times. The germline gene is not matched at one end of the junction; a read error may be the cause. The rearrangement links TRBV5-1 to TRBJ2-5; the D is unclear. This CDR3 is built from 12 residues. Per germline, CDR1 SGHRS and CDR2 YFSETQ. The CDR3: CASSLTGETQYF. CDR3 bases: TGTGCCAGCAGCCTGACGGGAGAGACCCAGTACTTC.

This clonotype has at least ten counts. The CDR3 loop reads CASSGSSSSYNEQFF. CDR3 bases: TGTGCCAGCAGTGGGAGTTCGTCATCCTACAATGAGCAGTTCTTC. The chain has TRBV13 and TRBJ2-1; a possible D gene is TRBD2 (5 bases). Trimming left V 6 bases short and J 1 base short, with 13 bases between. The CDR3 contains 15 residues. Germline V gene sequence: CDR1 PRHDT, CDR2 FYEKMQ (reference sequence).

This clonotype was observed a handful of times. The J gene is TRBJ2-1, the V gene TRBV6-1; D possibly corresponds to TRBD1 (6 bases). The germline V gene encodes CDR1 MNHNS and CDR2 SASEGT. The CDR3 is made up of 14 amino acids. V gave up 7 bases and J gave up 5 bases, with 15 bases separating them. The CDR3 sequence: CASNNEQGHNEQFF. The DNA for the CDR3 is TGTGCCAGCAACAACGAGCAGGGGCACAATGAGCAGTTCTTC.